The 15 T cell receptor beta chains below come from one sample, sequenced in a study of T cell responses to AZD1222 COVID-19 vaccine. Only in-frame clones appear in the TCRdb table, and some are missing; sequencing was by immunoSEQ multiplex PCR. The sample includes 140,000 to 150,000 clones, about 92% of them seen just once. Sequences were derived from peripheral blood, sampled 28 days after the second AZD1222 dose. The source is an adult who received the AZD1222 COVID-19 vaccine.

The gene calls are TRBV7-3 and TRBJ2-3; TRBD2 matches 14 bases. Germline assignment: CDR1 SGHTA and CDR2 FQGTGA. This CDR3 has 17 amino acids. V shed 5 bases and J 14 bases; nucleotides not matched to a gene: 18. DNA for the CDR3: TGTGCCAGCAGCCCAGATGGACTAGCGGGAGGCCCGTACCTACCGTATTTT. It codes for CASSPDGLAGGPYLPYF.

This rearrangement joins TRBV3-1 (or the pseudogene TRBV3-2) to TRBJ2-1, with TRBD1 identical over 9 bases. The CDR3 loop spans 14 amino acids. J gave up 7 bases and V 4 bases, and 5 bases lay outside the gene matches. Germline-derived CDR1 and CDR2 are LGHDT and YNNKEL (reference sequence). This CDR3 is CASSLPGQGNEQFF. The CDR3 coding sequence is TGTGCCAGCAGCCTACCGGGACAGGGAAATGAGCAGTTCTTC.

Remarks on this clone: Other nucleotide sequences in the sample specify the same CDR3. The rearrangement links TRBV20-1 to TRBJ2-7; unclear D gene. There are 11 residues in the CDR3. Trimming removed 3 bases at V and 4 bases at J, with 7 bases between. CDR1 DFQATT and CDR2 SNEGSKA come from the germline V gene (reference sequence). CDR3 nucleotides: TGCAGTGCTAGTGGAACTTACGAGCAGTACTTC. Residues: CSASGTYEQYF.

The count of this clone is one. The chain combines TRBV18 with TRBJ1-1; 9 bases map to TRBD1. This CDR3 comprises 14 residues. CDR1 KGHSH and CDR2 LQKENI come from the germline V gene. V dropped 6 bases and J dropped 7; count of bases not matched to a gene: 9. CDR3 loop: CASSPGQGIGEAFF. The DNA of the CDR3 is TGTGCCAGCTCTCCTGGACAGGGGATAGGTGAAGCTTTCTTT.

This rearrangement joins TRBV9 to TRBJ1-6, with 7 bases matching TRBD1. Per germline, CDR1 SGDLS and CDR2 YYNGEE. V gave up 4 bases and J gave up 13 bases; unmatched junction bases: 17. CDR3 size: 16 residues. For the CDR3, the DNA is TGTGCCAGCAGCCCCCGGGACAGTATAAAGTCCGATCCCCTCCACTTT. Protein: CASSPRDSIKSDPLHF.

This chain joins TRBV11-2 and TRBJ2-5, with D possibly being TRBD2 (5 bases). Germline loops: CDR1 SGHAT, CDR2 FQNNGV. The CDR3 length is 14 residues. V lost 5 bases and J lost 7, with 17 bases in between. This CDR3 is CASSPLAALGTQYF. The CDR3 coding sequence is TGTGCCAGCAGCCCTCTAGCAGCCCTCGGGACCCAGTACTTC.

The chain links TRBV27 to TRBJ2-7, with D possibly being TRBD2 (6 bases). Per germline, CDR1 MNHEY and CDR2 SMNVEV (reference sequence). This CDR3 is built from 16 residues. Between the trimmed V and J ends, which lost 5 bases and 1 base, there was a span of 18 bases. The CDR3, as DNA: TGTGCCAGCAGTCCGCGGGGCGGATCCTGGTCCTACGAGCAGTACTTC. Translating gives CASSPRGGSWSYEQYF.

The J gene is TRBJ2-7, the V gene TRBV11-3, with TRBD2 matching 9 bases. From germline, CDR1 is SGHNT and CDR2 YENEEA. The CDR3 is 14 residues long. The V and J ends lost 1 base and 6 bases, in that order; junction bases with no gene match: 4. CDR3 bases: TGTGCCAGCAGCTTAGGACTAGCGGAGGGCGAGCAGTACTTC. Its translation is CASSLGLAEGEQYF.

This chain uses TRBV7-8 with TRBJ2-7, with 8 bases matching TRBD1. Per germline, CDR1 SGHVS and CDR2 FQNEAQ. The CDR3 sequence is 14 residues long. The V and J ends lost 6 bases and 6 bases, in that order; junction bases with no gene match: 10. The CDR3 region has the DNA TGTGCCAGCAGTGCTAGGACAGGGACGGGCGAGCAGTACTTC. As protein: CASSARTGTGEQYF.

In its sample, this clone was seen once. The chain recombines TRBV5-4 with TRBJ1-5; D remains unclear. Germline CDR1 is SGHNT and CDR2 is YYREEE (reference sequence). This CDR3 comprises 12 residues. V lost 0 bases to trimming and J lost 6 bases, with 4 bases between them. The DNA of the CDR3 is TGTGCCAGCAGCTTGGATGGTCAGCCCCAGCATTTT. As protein: CASSLDGQPQHF. Complete variable domain (other parts from reference TRBV5-4 and TRBJ1-5): ETGVTQSPTHLIKTRGQQVTLRCSSQSGHNTVSWYQQALGQGPQFIFQYYREEENGRGNFPPRFSGLQFPNYSSELNVNALELDDSALYLCASSLDGQPQHFGDGTRLSIL.

The rearrangement uses TRBV24-1 and TRBJ2-5; TRBD2 aligns across 11 bases. After removal of 7 bases from V and 4 bases from J, the junction contained 7 bases not matched to a gene. This CDR3 has 15 amino acids. Germline CDR1 KGHDR, CDR2 SFDVKD. CDR3 DNA: TGTGCCACCAGCCCCTTAGCGGGAGGGTTAGAGACCCAGTACTTC. It encodes CATSPLAGGLETQYF.

In DNA, the CDR3 is TGTGCCAGCAGCTTAGACTCACGGAACACTGAAGCTTTCTTT. This codes for CASSLDSRNTEAFF. The J gene is TRBJ1-1, the V gene TRBV7-2; D call uncertain. CDR3 length equals 14 residues. The V and J ends lost 1 base and 1 base respectively, with 7 bases between them. CDR1 and CDR2 (germline): SGHTA, FQGNSA.

The CDR3 region is CASSSRLATNTGELFF. The CDR3 DNA follows: TGTGCCAGCAGCTCTCGACTAGCGACGAACACCGGGGAGCTGTTTTTT. The chain carries TRBV7-8 and TRBJ2-2; 8 nucleotides match TRBD2. Trimming took 4 bases from V and 0 from J; bases not matched to a gene: 4. CDR3 size: 16 residues. The germline V gene encodes CDR1 SGHVS and CDR2 FQNEAQ. Full variable domain (rest looked up from reference TRBV7-8 and TRBJ2-2): GAGVSQSPRYKVAKRGQDVALRCDPISGHVSLFWYQQALGQGPEFLTYFQNEAQLDKSGLPSDRFFAERPEGSVSTLKIQRTQQEDSAVYLCASSSRLATNTGELFFGEGSRLTVL.

V and J are TRBV28 and TRBJ2-2; D may be TRBD2 (7 bases). V gave up 8 bases and J gave up 4 bases, with 11 bases separating them. This CDR3 has 13 amino acids. Germline V lookup: CDR1 MDHEN, CDR2 SYDVKM. The CDR3 loop is CASYREGTGELFF. DNA of the CDR3: TGTGCCAGCTACAGGGAGGGCACCGGGGAGCTGTTTTTT.

The chain recombines TRBV6-6 with TRBJ2-7; D remains ambiguous. Germline values: CDR1 MNHNY, CDR2 SVGAGI (reference sequence). V dropped 4 bases and J dropped 3 bases, with 4 bases sitting between them. The CDR3 is 11 residues long. CDR3 bases: TGTGCCAGCAGTTCTTACTACGAGCAGTACTTC. It yields the protein CASSSYYEQYF.